This T cell receptor (beta chain) was retrieved from a study of blood T cell repertoires in COVID-19. About the research overall: Material from acute and convalescent COVID-19 was sourced from the United States, Italy and Spain. Sample material is recorded as cDNA or gDNA derived from T cells, B-cell-depleted T cells, or PBMCs.

The germline CDR1 and CDR2 sequences are SGHKS and YYEKEE (reference sequence). The CDR3 runs 14 residues. Unmatched junction bases numbered 8, after V lost 2 bases and J lost 9 bases. In the authors' workflow: Reference gene primer amplification gave estimated nucleated cell counts. Sequencing used immunoSEQ multiplex PCR; TCRdb keeps in-frame clones, though not all of them. The V and J calls and clone size come from that table; D and trimming were worked out from the DNA. The sample yields 200,000 to 300,000 clones, roughly nine tenths seen once. This clone was observed a handful of times. The sequenced sample consisted of peripheral blood. J is TRBJ1-5 and V is TRBV5-5; 7 nucleotides line up with TRBD1. The TCR comes from a man aged 35-49 years who had recovered from COVID-19. The CDR3 spells CASSFGTAGGPQHF. The CDR3 coding sequence is TGTGCCAGCAGCTTCGGGACAGCCGGTGGGCCCCAGCATTTT. Drawing the rest from reference TRBV5-5 and TRBJ1-5, the complete variable domain is DAGVTQSPTHLIKTRGQQVTLRCSPISGHKSVSWYQQVLGQGPQFIFQYYEKEERGRGNFPDRFSARQFPNYSSELNVNALLLGDSALYLCASSFGTAGGPQHFGDGTRLSIL.